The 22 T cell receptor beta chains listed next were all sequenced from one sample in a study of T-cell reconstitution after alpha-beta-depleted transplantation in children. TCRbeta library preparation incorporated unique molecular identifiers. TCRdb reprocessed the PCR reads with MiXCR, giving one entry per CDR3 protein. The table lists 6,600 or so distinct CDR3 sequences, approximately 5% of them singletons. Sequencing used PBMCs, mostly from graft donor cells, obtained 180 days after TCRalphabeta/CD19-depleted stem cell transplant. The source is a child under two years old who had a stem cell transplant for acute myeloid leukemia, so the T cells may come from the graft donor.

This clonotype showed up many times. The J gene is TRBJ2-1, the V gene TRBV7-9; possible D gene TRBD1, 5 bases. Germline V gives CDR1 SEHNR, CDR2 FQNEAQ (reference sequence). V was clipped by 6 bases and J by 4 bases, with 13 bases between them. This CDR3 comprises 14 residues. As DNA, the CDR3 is TGTGCCAGCAGTCGCGACAGCTTGTACAATGAGCAGTTCTTC. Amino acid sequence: CASSRDSLYNEQFF.

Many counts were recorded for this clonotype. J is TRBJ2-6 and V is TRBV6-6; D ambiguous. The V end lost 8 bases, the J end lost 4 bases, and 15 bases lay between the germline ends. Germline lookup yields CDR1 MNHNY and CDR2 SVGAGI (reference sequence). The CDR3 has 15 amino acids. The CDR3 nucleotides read TGTGCCAGCGCCAAAATGGGGTCCGGGGCCAACGTCCTGACTTTC. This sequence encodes CASAKMGSGANVLTF.

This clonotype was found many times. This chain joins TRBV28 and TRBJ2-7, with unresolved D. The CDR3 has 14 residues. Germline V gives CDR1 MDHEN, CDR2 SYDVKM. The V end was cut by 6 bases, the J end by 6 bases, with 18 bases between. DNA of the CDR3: TGTGCCAGCAGCGGTATACGAAAAGGAACCGAGCAGTACTTC. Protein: CASSGIRKGTEQYF.

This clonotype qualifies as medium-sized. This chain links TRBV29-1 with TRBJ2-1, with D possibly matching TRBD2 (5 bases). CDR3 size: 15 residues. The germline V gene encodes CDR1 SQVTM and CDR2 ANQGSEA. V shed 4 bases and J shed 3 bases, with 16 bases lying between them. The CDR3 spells CSVVGSPTDYNEQFF. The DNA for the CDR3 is TGCAGCGTTGTTGGGAGCCCAACCGACTACAATGAGCAGTTCTTC.

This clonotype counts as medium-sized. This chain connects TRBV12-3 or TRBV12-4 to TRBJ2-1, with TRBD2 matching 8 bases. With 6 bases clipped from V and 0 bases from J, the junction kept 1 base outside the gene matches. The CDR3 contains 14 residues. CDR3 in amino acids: CASRLAVSYNEQFF. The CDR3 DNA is TGTGCCAGCAGACTAGCGGTCTCCTACAATGAGCAGTTCTTC.

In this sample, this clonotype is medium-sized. The chain's CDR3 is CSAGGRYTDTQYF. CDR3 in DNA: TGCAGTGCTGGGGGACGGTACACAGATACGCAGTATTTT. The chain carries TRBV20-1 and TRBJ2-3; D possibly matches TRBD1 or TRBD2 (5 bases each). The CDR3 is 13 amino acids. CDR1 DFQATT and CDR2 SNEGSKA come from the germline V gene (reference sequence). V lost 5 bases and J 2 bases, leaving 11 bases between the germline ends.

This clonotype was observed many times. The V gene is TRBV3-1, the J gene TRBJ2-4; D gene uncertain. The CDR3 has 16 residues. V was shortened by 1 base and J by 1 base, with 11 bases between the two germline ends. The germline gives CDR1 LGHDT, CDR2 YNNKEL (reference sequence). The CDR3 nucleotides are TGTGCCAGCAGCCAAGTCCCAGCCGGGGCCAAAAACATTCAGTACTTC. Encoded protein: CASSQVPAGAKNIQYF.

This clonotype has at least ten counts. CDR3 bases: TGTGCCACCAAGGGAGTGTTTGACACAGATACGCAGTATTTT. As protein: CATKGVFDTDTQYF. The chain is built from TRBV24-1 and TRBJ2-3, with D tentatively TRBD2 (5 bases). The length of the CDR3 is 14 residues. CDR1 is KGHDR, CDR2 SFDVKD, per germline. The V end lost 8 bases, the J end lost 2 bases, and 13 bases lay between the germline ends.

The CDR3 protein is CASRAGTAYTGELFF. In DNA, the CDR3 is TGTGCCAGCAGGGCCGGGACCGCTTACACCGGGGAGCTGTTTTTT. The chain uses TRBV2 and TRBJ2-2, with D perhaps assigned TRBD1 or TRBD2 (5 bases each). V dropped 6 bases and J dropped 3 bases, with 14 bases sitting between them. Per germline, CDR1 SNHLY and CDR2 FYNNEI. The CDR3 spans 15 residues.

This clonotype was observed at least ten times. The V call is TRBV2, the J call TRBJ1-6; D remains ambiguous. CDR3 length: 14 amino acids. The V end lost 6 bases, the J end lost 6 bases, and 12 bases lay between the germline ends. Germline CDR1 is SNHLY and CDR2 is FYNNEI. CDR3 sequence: CASSAVGRNSPLHF. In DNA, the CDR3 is TGTGCCAGCAGCGCGGTCGGTCGTAATTCACCCCTCCACTTT. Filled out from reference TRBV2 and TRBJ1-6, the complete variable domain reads EPEVTQTPSHQVTQMGQEVILRCVPISNHLYFYWYRQILGQKVEFLVSFYNNEISEKSEIFDDQFSVERPDGSNFTLKIRSTKLEDSAMYFCASSAVGRNSPLHFGNGTRLTVT.

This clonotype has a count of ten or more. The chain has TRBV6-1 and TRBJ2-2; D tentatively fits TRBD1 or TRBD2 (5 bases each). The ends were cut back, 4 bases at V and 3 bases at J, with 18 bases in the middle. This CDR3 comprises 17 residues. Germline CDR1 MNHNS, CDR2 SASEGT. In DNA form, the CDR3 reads TGTGCCAGCAGTGGATTTGGGACGCCAGTGGACACCGGGGAGCTGTTTTTT. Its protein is CASSGFGTPVDTGELFF.

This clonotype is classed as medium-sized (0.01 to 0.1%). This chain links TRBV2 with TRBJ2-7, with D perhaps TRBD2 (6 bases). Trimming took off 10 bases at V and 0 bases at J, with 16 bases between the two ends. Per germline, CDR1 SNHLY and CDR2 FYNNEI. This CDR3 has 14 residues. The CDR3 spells CANIRESSSYEQYF. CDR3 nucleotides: TGTGCCAATATACGGGAGTCGAGCTCCTACGAGCAGTACTTC. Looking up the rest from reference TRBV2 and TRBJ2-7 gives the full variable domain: EPEVTQTPSHQVTQMGQEVILRCVPISNHLYFYWYRQILGQKVEFLVSFYNNEISEKSEIFDDQFSVERPDGSNFTLKIRSTKLEDSAMYFCANIRESSSYEQYFGPGTRLTVT.

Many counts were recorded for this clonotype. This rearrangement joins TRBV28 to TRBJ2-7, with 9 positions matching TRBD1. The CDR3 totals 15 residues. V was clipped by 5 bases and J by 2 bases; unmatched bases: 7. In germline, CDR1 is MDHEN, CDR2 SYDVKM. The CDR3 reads CASSLGTGNPYEQYF. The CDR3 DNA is TGTGCCAGCAGTCTAGGGACAGGGAATCCCTACGAGCAGTACTTC.

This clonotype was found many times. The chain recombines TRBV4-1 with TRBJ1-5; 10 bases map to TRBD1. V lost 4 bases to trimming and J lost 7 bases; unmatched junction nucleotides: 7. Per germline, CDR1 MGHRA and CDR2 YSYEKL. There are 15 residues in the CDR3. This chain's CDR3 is CASSPEPGQGQPQHF. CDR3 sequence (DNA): TGCGCCAGCAGCCCTGAGCCGGGACAGGGGCAGCCCCAGCATTTT.

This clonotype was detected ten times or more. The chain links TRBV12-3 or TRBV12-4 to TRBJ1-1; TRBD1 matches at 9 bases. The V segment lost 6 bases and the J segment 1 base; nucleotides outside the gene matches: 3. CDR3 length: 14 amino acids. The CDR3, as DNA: TGTGCCAGCAGGGGACAGGGAACGAACACTGAAGCTTTCTTT. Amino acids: CASRGQGTNTEAFF.

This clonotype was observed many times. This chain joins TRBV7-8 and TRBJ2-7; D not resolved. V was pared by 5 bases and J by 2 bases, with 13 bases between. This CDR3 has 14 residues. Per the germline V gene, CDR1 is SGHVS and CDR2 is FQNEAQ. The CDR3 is CASSPRGGTYEQYF. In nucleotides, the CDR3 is TGTGCCAGCAGCCCCAGAGGCGGAACCTACGAGCAGTACTTC. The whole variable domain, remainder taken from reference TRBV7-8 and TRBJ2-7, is GAGVSQSPRYKVAKRGQDVALRCDPISGHVSLFWYQQALGQGPEFLTYFQNEAQLDKSGLPSDRFFAERPEGSVSTLKIQRTQQEDSAVYLCASSPRGGTYEQYFGPGTRLTVT.

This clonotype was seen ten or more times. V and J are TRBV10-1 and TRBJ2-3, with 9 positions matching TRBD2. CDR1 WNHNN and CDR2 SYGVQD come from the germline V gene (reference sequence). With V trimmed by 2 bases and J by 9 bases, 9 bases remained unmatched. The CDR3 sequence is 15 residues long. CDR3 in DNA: TGCGCCAGCAGTGAGACTAGCGGGTTGTACGGGACGCAGTATTTT. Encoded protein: CASSETSGLYGTQYF.

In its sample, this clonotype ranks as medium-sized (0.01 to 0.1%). The CDR3 DNA sequence: TGCAGTGCTATCCCCGGACAGGGTCCCCACGAGCAGTACTTC. Translation: CSAIPGQGPHEQYF. The chain has TRBV20-1 and TRBJ2-7, with TRBD1 matching 8 bases. Germline V CDR1 and CDR2: DFQATT, SNEGSKA (reference sequence). The CDR3 totals 14 residues. Germline trimming cut 4 bases from V and 5 bases from J; bases unmatched to any gene: 10.

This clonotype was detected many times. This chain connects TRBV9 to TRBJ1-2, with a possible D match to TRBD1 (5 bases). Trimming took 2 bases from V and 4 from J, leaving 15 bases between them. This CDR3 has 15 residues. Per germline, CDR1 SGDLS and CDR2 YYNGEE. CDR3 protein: CASSVTVGEGYGYTF. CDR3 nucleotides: TGTGCCAGCAGCGTGACGGTGGGGGAGGGCTATGGCTACACCTTC.

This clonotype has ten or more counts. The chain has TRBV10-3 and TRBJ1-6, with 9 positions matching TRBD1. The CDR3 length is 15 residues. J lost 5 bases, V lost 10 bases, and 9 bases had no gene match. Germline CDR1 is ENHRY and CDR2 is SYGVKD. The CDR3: CATGRDREDNSPLHF. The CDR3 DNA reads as TGTGCCACCGGAAGGGACAGGGAGGATAATTCACCCCTCCACTTT.

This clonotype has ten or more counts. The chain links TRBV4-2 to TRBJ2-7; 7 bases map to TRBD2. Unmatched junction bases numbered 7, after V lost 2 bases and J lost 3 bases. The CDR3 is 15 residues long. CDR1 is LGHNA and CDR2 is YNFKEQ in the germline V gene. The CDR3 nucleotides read TGTGCCAGCAGCCAACTCAGCGGGAAGGGCTACGAGCAGTACTTC. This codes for CASSQLSGKGYEQYF.

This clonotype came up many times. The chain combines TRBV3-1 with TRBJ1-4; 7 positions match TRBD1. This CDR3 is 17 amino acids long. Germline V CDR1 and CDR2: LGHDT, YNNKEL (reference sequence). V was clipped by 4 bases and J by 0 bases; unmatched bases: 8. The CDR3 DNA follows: TGTGCCAGCAGCCCAGCCCGGGACAGCACAACTAATGAAAAACTGTTTTTT. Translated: CASSPARDSTTNEKLFF. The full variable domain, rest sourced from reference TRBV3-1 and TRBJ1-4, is DTAVSQTPKYLVTQMGNDKSIKCEQNLGHDTMYWYKQDSKKFLKIMFSYNNKELIINETVPNRFSPKSPDKAHLNLHINSLELGDSAVYFCASSPARDSTTNEKLFFGSGTQLSVL.